This T cell receptor beta chain emerged from a study of shared clonotypes between healthy human individuals. General study findings and limits: Generally, naive subsets came out with larger estimated richness than memory subsets. Four donors showed sharing of around 5.3% of naive CD4 clonotypes.

Naive CD8 populations comprised CD45RO-negative cells positively selected for CCR7, excluding terminally differentiated effector memory CD45RA+ cells. The study enrolled healthy HIV-negative adults without recent acute infections or vaccinations as donors. Germline CDR1 and CDR2: SEHNR and FQNEAQ (reference sequence). This CDR3 spans 14 amino acids. V shed 5 bases and J shed 1 base, with 11 bases lying between them. Assay execution proceeded at the deep level. Sequencing used immunoSEQ multiplex PCR; TCRdb keeps in-frame clones, though not all of them. There are some 2.1 million clones in the sample; over 85% occur only once, and under 2% lies in the top ten. About this clone itself: Its matching antigen is unknown.

The TCR comes from a man aged 18 to 29 in good health. Some clones in this sample may be carry-over from other donors' samples. The sequencing sample was made of naive CD8+ T cells from PBMCs. V and J are TRBV7-9 and TRBJ1-1; weak D call: TRBD1 (5 bases). CDR3 coding DNA: TGTGCCAGCAGCCCGGGACTACCGAACACTGAAGCTTTCTTT. This translates into CASSPGLPNTEAFF.